This T cell receptor beta chain derives from a study of T cells in Graves' hyperthyroidism and ophthalmopathy. The study's findings and limits: Ophthalmopathy was model-predicted a median around seven months pre-onset.

Uncontrolled infection, other autoimmune disease, pregnancy and lactation each barred patients from inclusion. When hyperthyroidism was first diagnosed, the blood sample was taken, preceding any ophthalmopathy symptoms. Amplified TCR beta CDR3 regions derived from RNA transcripts. The primer set for the first-round RT-PCR of the TCR CDR3 was HTBI. TCRdb called the multiplex PCR reads again in MiXCR, with one record for every CDR3 protein. This table has hundreds of thousands of distinct CDR3 sequences, around 19% appearing once. Germline loops: CDR1 SNHLY, CDR2 FYNNEI. V was cut by 8 bases and J by 2 bases, with 13 bases left in between. The CDR3 has 14 amino acids. This clonotype was observed a few times. As yet, its antigen is unknown.

This receptor was taken from a woman aged 45-65 years with Graves' hyperthyroidism that later progressed to Graves' ophthalmopathy. Sequenced: blood. The chain couples TRBV2 to TRBJ1-5, with TRBD1 as a possible D gene (6 bases). This CDR3 is CASRGPPGNQPQHF. CDR3 nucleotides: TGTGCCAGCCGGGGGCCGCCGGGCAATCAGCCCCAGCATTTT.